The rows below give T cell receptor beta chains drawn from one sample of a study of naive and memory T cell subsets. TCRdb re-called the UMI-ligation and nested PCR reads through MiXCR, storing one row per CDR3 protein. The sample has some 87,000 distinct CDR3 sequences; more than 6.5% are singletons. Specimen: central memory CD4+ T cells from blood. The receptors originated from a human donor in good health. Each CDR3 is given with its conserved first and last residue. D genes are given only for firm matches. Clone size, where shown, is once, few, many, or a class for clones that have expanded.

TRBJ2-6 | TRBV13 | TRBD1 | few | CASTRGRGANVLTF | TGTGCCAGTACTAGGGGGCGTGGGGCCAACGTCCTGACTTTC
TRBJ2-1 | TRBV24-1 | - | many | CATSEASGRYNEQFF | TGTGCCACCAGTGAAGCGAGCGGACGCTACAATGAGCAGTTCTTC
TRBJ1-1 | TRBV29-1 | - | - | CSVEDRRRGTEAFF | TGCAGCGTTGAAGATCGGCGACGGGGCACTGAAGCTTTCTTT
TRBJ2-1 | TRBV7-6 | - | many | CASGTPNSYNEQFF | TGTGCCTCTGGGACTCCCAACTCCTACAATGAGCAGTTCTTC
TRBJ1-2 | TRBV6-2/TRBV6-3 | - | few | CASNRVNYGYTF | TGTGCCAGCAACAGGGTTAACTATGGCTACACCTTC
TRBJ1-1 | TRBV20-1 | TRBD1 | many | CSASPRQGMNTEAFF | TGCAGTGCTAGTCCCCGACAGGGTATGAACACTGAAGCTTTCTTT
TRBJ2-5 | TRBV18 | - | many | CASSPVQETQYF | TGTGCCAGCTCACCCGTACAAGAGACCCAGTACTTC
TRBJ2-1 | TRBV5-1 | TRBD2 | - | CASSCGGAGPGQFF | TGCGCCAGCAGCTGCGGGGGGGCCGGTCCAGGGCAGTTCTTC
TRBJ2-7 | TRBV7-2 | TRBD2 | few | CASSLDWRRGEQYF | TGTGCCAGCAGCTTAGATTGGAGGCGGGGGGAGCAGTACTTC
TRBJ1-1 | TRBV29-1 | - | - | CSVDAGNTEAFF | TGCAGCGTTGACGCGGGTAACACTGAAGCTTTCTTT
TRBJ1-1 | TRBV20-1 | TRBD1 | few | CSARRGDRANTEAFF | TGCAGTGCTAGAAGGGGCGACAGGGCAAACACTGAAGCTTTCTTT
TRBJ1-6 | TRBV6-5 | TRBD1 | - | CASHRGRGSPLHF | TGTGCCAGCCACAGGGGGCGAGGGTCACCCCTCCACTTT
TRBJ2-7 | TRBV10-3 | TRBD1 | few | CAISWTGDGGEQYF | TGTGCCATCAGCTGGACAGGGGATGGGGGCGAGCAGTACTTC
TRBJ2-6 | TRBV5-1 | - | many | CASSQLPGANVLTF | TGCGCCAGCAGCCAACTCCCTGGGGCCAACGTCCTGACTTTC
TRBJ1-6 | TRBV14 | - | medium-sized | CASSRTNSPLHF | TGTGCCAGCAGCCGGACAAATTCACCCCTCCACTTT
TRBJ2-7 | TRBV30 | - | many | CAWSGTTYEQYF | TGTGCCTGGAGTGGTACCACCTACGAGCAGTACTTC
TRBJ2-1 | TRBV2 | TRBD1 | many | CAISGQALYNEQFF | TGTGCCATCTCGGGACAGGCCCTTTACAATGAGCAGTTCTTC
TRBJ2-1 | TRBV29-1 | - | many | CSAGGSSYNEQFF | TGCAGCGCCGGTGGCAGCTCCTACAATGAGCAGTTCTTC
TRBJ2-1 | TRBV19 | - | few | CASSSSAAHSYNEQFF | TGTGCCAGTAGTTCTTCGGCAGCCCACTCCTACAATGAGCAGTTCTTC
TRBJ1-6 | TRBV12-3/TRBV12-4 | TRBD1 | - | CASSSGQHNSPLHF | TGTGCCAGCAGTTCGGGACAGCATAATTCACCCCTCCACTTT
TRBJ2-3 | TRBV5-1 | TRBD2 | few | CASSLAQLAGGQDTQYF | TGCGCCAGCAGCTTGGCCCAACTAGCGGGGGGGCAAGATACGCAGTATTTT
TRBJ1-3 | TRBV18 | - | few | CASSPTHKGHGSGNTIYF | TGTGCCAGCTCACCTACGCATAAGGGACACGGCTCTGGAAACACCATATATTTT
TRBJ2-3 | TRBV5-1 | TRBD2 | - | CASNGGSDTQYF | TGCGCCAGCAACGGGGGGTCAGATACGCAGTATTTT
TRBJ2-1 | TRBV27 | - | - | CASSPTRYSYNEQFF | TGTGCCAGCAGTCCGACCCGGTACTCCTACAATGAGCAGTTCTTC
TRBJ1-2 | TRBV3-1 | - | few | CASSQDLRAGGYTF | TGTGCCAGCAGCCAAGATTTGCGGGCTGGGGGCTACACCTTC
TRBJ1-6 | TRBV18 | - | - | CASSPPKESPLHF | TGTGCCAGCTCACCACCTAAAGAATCACCCCTCCACTTT
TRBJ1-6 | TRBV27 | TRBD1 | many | CASKPGTGSNSPLHF | TGTGCCAGCAAACCAGGGACAGGGTCAAATTCACCCCTCCACTTT
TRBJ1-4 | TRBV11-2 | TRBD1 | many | CASSTGQGGGVNEKLFF | TGTGCCAGCAGCACGGGACAGGGAGGGGGGGTTAATGAAAAACTGTTTTTT
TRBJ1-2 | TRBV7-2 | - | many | CASSQTGVYGYTF | TGTGCCAGCAGCCAGACCGGTGTCTATGGCTACACCTTC
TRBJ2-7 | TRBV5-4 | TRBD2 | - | CASSLRTSGEQYF | TGTGCCAGCAGCTTACGAACTAGCGGCGAGCAGTACTTC
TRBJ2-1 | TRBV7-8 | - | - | CASSLDPSAYNEQFF | TGTGCCAGCAGCTTAGACCCTAGCGCCTACAATGAGCAGTTCTTC